This T cell receptor (beta chain) was sequenced in a study of blood T cell repertoires in COVID-19. Looking at the study overall: COVID-19 samples, acute and convalescent, were from the United States, Italy and Spain. PBMCs, B-cell-depleted T cells, or T cells provided the cDNA or gDNA that made up the material.

The germline V gene encodes CDR1 SGHRS and CDR2 YFSETQ. The CDR3 runs 15 residues. V shed 1 base and J 8 bases; nucleotides not matched to a gene: 5. In the original workflow: The assay estimated nucleated cells by amplifying reference gene primers. Clones were read by immunoSEQ multiplex PCR, and TCRdb kept only the in-frame ones, dropping some. V and J calls plus clone size are reproduced from that table; the DNA served to infer D and trimming. This table has under 300,000 clones, around 82% appearing once. The source is a woman older than 75 with active or convalescent COVID-19. This chain joins TRBV5-1 and TRBJ2-1, with 11 bases that match TRBD1. The sequencing input was peripheral blood. CDR3 residues: CASSLSGQGADEQFF. The CDR3 DNA is TGCGCCAGCAGCTTGAGCGGACAGGGGGCCGATGAGCAGTTCTTC.